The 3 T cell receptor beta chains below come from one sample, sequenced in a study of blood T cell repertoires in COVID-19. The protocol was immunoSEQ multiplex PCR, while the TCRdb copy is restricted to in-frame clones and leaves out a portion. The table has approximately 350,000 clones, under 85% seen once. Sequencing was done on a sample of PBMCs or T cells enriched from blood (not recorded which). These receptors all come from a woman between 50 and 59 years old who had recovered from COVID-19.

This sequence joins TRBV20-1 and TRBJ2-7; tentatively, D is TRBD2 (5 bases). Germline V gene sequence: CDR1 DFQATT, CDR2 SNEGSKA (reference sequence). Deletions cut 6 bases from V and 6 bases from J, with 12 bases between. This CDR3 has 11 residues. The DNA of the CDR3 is TGCAGTGCCGAAGGAAGCGGCGAGCAGTACTTC. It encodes CSAEGSGEQYF.

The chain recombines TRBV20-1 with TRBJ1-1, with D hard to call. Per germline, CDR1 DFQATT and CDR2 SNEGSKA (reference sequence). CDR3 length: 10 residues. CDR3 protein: CSAFLLGAFF. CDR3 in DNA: TGCAGCGCGTTTCTTCTCGGAGCTTTCTTT.

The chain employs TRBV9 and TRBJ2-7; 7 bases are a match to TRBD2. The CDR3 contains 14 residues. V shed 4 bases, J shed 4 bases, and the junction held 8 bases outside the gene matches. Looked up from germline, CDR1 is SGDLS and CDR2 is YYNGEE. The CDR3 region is CASSRGGSVYEQYF. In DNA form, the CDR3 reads TGTGCCAGCAGCCGGGGAGGGAGTGTTTACGAGCAGTACTTC. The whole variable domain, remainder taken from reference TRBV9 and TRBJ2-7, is DSGVTQTPKHLITATGQRVTLRCSPRSGDLSVYWYQQSLDQGLQFLIQYYNGEERAKGNILERFSAQQFPDLHSELNLSSLELGDSALYFCASSRGGSVYEQYFGPGTRLTVT.